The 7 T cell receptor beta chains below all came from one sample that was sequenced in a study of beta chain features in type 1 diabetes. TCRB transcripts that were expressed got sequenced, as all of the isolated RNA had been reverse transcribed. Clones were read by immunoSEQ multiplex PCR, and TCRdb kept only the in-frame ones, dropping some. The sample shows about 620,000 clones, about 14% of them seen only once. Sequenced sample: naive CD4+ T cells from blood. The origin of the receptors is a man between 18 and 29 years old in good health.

Here the CDR3 reads CASSLYDRGYAFF. The CDR3 bases are TGTGCCAGCAGTTTATACGACAGAGGGTACGCTTTCTTT. The chain employs TRBV27 and TRBJ1-1; D is possibly TRBD1 (5 bases). The V end lost 1 base, the J end lost 11 bases, and 14 bases lay between the germline ends. The CDR3 sequence is 13 residues long. The germline gives CDR1 MNHEY, CDR2 SMNVEV (reference sequence).

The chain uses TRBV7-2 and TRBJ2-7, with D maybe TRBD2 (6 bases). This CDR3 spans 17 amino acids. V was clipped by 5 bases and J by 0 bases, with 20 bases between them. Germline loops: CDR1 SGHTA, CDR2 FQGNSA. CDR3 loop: CASSLPGGSGTSYEQYF. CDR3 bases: TGTGCCAGCAGCCTCCCCGGGGGTAGCGGAACCTCCTACGAGCAGTACTTC.

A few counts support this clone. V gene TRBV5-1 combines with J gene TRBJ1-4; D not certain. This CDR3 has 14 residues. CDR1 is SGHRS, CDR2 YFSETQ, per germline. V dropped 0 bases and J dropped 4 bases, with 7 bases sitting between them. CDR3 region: CASSLEVNNEKLFF. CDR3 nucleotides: TGCGCCAGCAGCTTGGAGGTTAATAATGAAAAACTGTTTTTT.

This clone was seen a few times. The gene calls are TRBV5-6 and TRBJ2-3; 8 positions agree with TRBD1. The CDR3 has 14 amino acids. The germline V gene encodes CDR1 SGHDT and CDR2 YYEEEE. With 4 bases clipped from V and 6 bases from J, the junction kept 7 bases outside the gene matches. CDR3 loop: CASSTGTGPDTQYF. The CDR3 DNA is TGTGCCAGCAGCACCGGGACAGGCCCTGATACGCAGTATTTT. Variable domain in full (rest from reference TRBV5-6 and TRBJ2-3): DAGVTQSPTHLIKTRGQQVTLRCSPKSGHDTVSWYQQALGQGPQFIFQYYEEEERQRGNFPDRFSGHQFPNYSSELNVNALLLGDSALYLCASSTGTGPDTQYFGPGTRLTVL.

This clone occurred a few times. The CDR3 protein is CASSVLAGGPPDTQYF. The CDR3 DNA follows: TGTGCCAGCAGCGTATTGGCGGGAGGGCCCCCAGATACGCAGTATTTT. The chain couples TRBV9 to TRBJ2-3, with 9 positions matching TRBD2. V shed 1 base and J 4 bases; nucleotides not matched to a gene: 7. The CDR3 contains 16 residues. In germline, CDR1 is SGDLS, CDR2 YYNGEE.

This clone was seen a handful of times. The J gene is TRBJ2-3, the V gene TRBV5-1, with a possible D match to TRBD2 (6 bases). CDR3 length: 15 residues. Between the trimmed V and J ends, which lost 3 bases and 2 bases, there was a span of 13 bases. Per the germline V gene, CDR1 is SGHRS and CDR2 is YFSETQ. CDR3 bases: TGCGCCAGCAGCTGGGGGGACTTAATCACAGATACGCAGTATTTT. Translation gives CASSWGDLITDTQYF. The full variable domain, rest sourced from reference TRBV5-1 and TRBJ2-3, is KAGVTQTPRYLIKTRGQQVTLSCSPISGHRSVSWYQQTPGQGLQFLFEYFSETQRNKGNFPGRFSGRQFSNSRSEMNVSTLELGDSALYLCASSWGDLITDTQYFGPGTRLTVL.

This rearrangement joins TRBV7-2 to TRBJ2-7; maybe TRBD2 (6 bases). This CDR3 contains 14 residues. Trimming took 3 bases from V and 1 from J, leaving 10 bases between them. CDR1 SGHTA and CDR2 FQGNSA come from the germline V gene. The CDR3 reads CASSLGGKSYEQYF. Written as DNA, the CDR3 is TGTGCCAGCAGCTTGGGGGGAAAGTCCTACGAGCAGTACTTC.